The T cell receptor (beta chain) described here comes from a study of cytomegalovirus exposure and HLA in healthy donors (dated by TCRdb to 2015 to 2018). Context from the whole study: An earlier analysis of several hundred of the donors reported roughly 300 Gb of sequence data and approximately 110 million unique TCR beta sequences from roughly 200 million T cells. An early release that covered about 600 HLA-typed donors contained about 300 gigabases of sequencing data and about 84 million unique TCR sequences. Of the roughly 400 genotyped donors, 81% fell in the genetic ancestry cluster associated with self-reported Caucasian donors. The study aimed to test whether signatures of past pathogen exposure could be identified by cataloging public T cell receptors. Using immunosequencing, the study profiled T cell repertoires from 500 to 800 subjects and related those repertoires to cytomegalovirus serostatus. In addition to the first cohort of approximately 650 subjects, a separate validation cohort of approximately 120 different subjects was used. To predict cytomegalovirus infection status, the study brought together high-throughput TCR immunosequencing, statistical association of individual TCRs with disease status, and machine learning. To study patterns of TCR occurrence, a later analysis re-analyzed previously published TCR beta repertoires from several hundred donors and added high-resolution HLA genotyping. In the later analysis, no new phenotypic data were used to find candidate immune exposures; instead, reliance was placed on TCR beta sequences and their occurrence across donors. To decide whether each TCR beta V gene segment behaved as functional or pseudogenic, an earlier analysis of fewer than 750 of the donors relied on high-throughput TCR beta sequencing. Donor age, sex, ethnicity and CMV serostatus were compiled together with the repertoire data. Genome-wide SNP genotypes for about 65% of the 666 donors were used in a later genetic analysis, which treated that subset as a discovery cohort. Every discovery cohort repertoire had been produced on one sequencing platform. Class I and class II HLA loci were covered by the typing at four-digit resolution. Typing coverage differed by locus: A, B, C, DRB1 and DQB1 were typed in roughly 629-630 donors, DQA1 in 522, DPA1 in approximately 610, and DPB1 in 450 to 480. Roughly 5 DR-DQ haplotypes were treated as single units for association and clustering because of strong linkage in the cohort. On average, 235,054 unique TCR beta nucleotide sequences were sequenced per donor among several hundred genotyped donors of the cohort, with approximately 18% of those sequences being non-productive. Broader findings and caveats from the paper: A cluster of highly shared sequence variants was judged likely to represent a technical artifact of the sequencing pipeline. In an earlier analysis of several hundred of the donors, most TCR beta V segments were observed in productive rearrangements about 87% or about 30% of the time, broadly matching IMGT annotations. Linkage disequilibrium might explain the correlated functional status among segregating V segments, but an unknown experimental factor could not be ruled out. Because counts were too low, roughly 16 rarely observed V segments, including chromosome 9 orphons, were left out of the earlier analysis of about 500 of the donors. Immune exposure information for the cohort was limited to CMV serostatus. A later analysis found that most CMV-associated TCR beta chains appeared HLA-restricted, with HLA associations seemingly driven largely by CMV exposure. When HLA alleles, especially DR and DQ, strongly co-occurred, attributing TCR associations to individual alleles was difficult. A further reported finding was that TCR beta sequences accurately predicted the HLA-A and HLA-B alleles for most subjects in the first cohort. Cytomegalovirus status was reported to be diagnosed by the classifier with high specificity and sensitivity in both the original and validation cohorts. Most TCR sequences were seen in very few donors, while some public TCRs were found in many individuals. It was suggested by the authors that the approach could potentially be generalized to other disease states and immunological phenotypes. In a later analysis, HLA-associated TCR beta chains showed more clonal expansion and lower generation probabilities than non-associated chains that were equally common. A later genetic analysis associated a missense DCLRE1C variant with V-gene and J-gene trimming of TCR beta chains, and an independent cohort replicated the association. Because HLA typing was missing for some donors at each locus, association tests included only the typed subset. In this cohort, only TCR beta chains were sequenced, and detectable features were limited by the absence of alpha or paired-chain data. Compared with the roughly 600-donor mean, donors in an Asian-associated ancestry cluster had fewer N-insertions in productive TCRs, according to a later genetic analysis. A total of fewer than 200 TCR beta chains were listed by the study as associated with cytomegalovirus. A later analysis found that TCR association rates varied across HLA loci, with DRB1 alleles showing the most associated TCRs and HLA-C alleles the fewest. The 87-base-pair reads could not distinguish some IMGT-functional V segments, including TRBV6-2 and TRBV6-3, so those segments were excluded. Specific HLA alleles were associated with 16,951 TCR beta sequences at a false discovery rate of 0.05 in a later analysis. In a later analysis, several top co-occurrence clusters were reported to appear linked to parvovirus B19, influenza, CMV and Epstein-Barr virus. Roughly uniform sequencing depth across donors was assumed in presence/absence analyses, although this assumption may not hold. Three of the identified cytomegalovirus-associated TCR beta chains were confirmed in vitro to be specific for cytomegalovirus antigens.

CDR1 SNHLY and CDR2 FYNNEI are derived from the germline V gene. Germline trimming amounts to 5 bases on V and 6 bases on J, with 4 as the count of junction bases outside the gene matches. The CDR3 runs 14 residues from the cysteine to the phenylalanine. Only the CDR3 DNA is retained, 42 bases long and in frame from the first base. The library was obtained by the immunoSEQ multiplex PCR assay. For the multiplex PCR, a mixture combining 60 forward primers for TCR Vbeta segments and 13 reverse primers for TCR Jbeta segments was used. The CDR3 region of rearranged TCR beta genes was amplified from genomic DNA with a multiplex PCR assay. The Illumina HiSeq System was used to sequence the amplified TCR beta libraries as 87-base-pair reads. The paper's processing steps were these. Across the roughly 700 repertoires, a later analysis counted around 80 million unique TCR beta chains, 8.5 million to 12 million of which were shared by at least two donors. Raw reads were error-corrected and collapsed into unique sequences with a nearest-neighbor algorithm that merged closely related sequences to remove PCR and sequencing errors. To assign V, D and J gene segments, CDR3 sequences were aligned to IMGT reference sequences. Each retained sequence needed at least a six-nucleotide match to both a V gene segment and a J gene segment. A rearrangement counted as productive if the CDR3 had no stop codons and remained in frame with V and J, and every other rearrangement counted as non-productive. CDR3 was defined according to IMGT convention as the region running from the second conserved V-encoded cysteine to the conserved J-encoded phenylalanine. The earlier analysis of a few hundred of the donors excluded sequences that lacked an unambiguous match to a single V gene segment. In an earlier analysis of 587 of the donors, V segments were called functional above 56.7% productive rearrangements and were called segregating when the between-donor standard deviation exceeded 5%. A statistical classification framework was developed to diagnose cytomegalovirus status using the catalog of TCR beta chain sequences. V and J gene assignment, in a later analysis, came from comparing TCR nucleotide sequences with IMGT/GENE-DB human TR gene sequences. In a later analysis, CDR3 sequences and most-parsimonious VDJ recombination scenarios were assigned using the TCRdist pipeline. In a later analysis, every TCR beta chain was defined by the combination of its CDR3 amino acid sequence and its V-gene family, and reads without a unique V-gene family were dropped. In a later analysis, around 600 highly shared, low-generation-probability nucleotide sequences were removed to address suspected cross-contamination and a sequencing artifact. For each public chain, a later analysis derived a clonal expansion index from normalized ranks of inferred template counts within each repertoire. A later analysis computed generation probabilities with a VDJ recombination model fitted to out-of-frame rearrangements, and checked the results against IGoR. Hypergeometric tests were used in a later analysis to score TCR-TCR, TCR-HLA and TCR-CMV co-occurrence, with a repertoire-size bias correction applied to the TCR pairs. False discovery rates were estimated in a later analysis by permuting HLA or CMV assignments 20 times. In a later analysis, co-occurring TCRs were grouped using DBSCAN, and TCRdist sequence similarity was added for clustering within HLA-allele-positive subsets. Repertoires with fewer than 30,000 or more than 120,000 public chains were left out of co-occurrence clustering, as were five repertoires with anomalous nucleotide sharing. Imported from immuneACCESS, the table was reduced by TCRdb to in-frame sequences with V and J called. These copies leave out some clones; in studies compared against another copy, an unresolved V gene accounts for under half, and the cause of the remainder is not known. V and J calls and clone size are as listed in that table; D and trimming were resolved from the DNA. Within this sample are about 130,000 clones, with 80% of them counted one time only. Jointly, the top ten make up 1% of the sample.

The cohort was made up of 666 healthy bone marrow donors. Cohort members were all nominally healthy when sampled, although unrecorded immune exposures were likely present. The donor tested CMV seronegative, placing the donor among the 350 or so seronegative members of the cohort. A peripheral blood sample was collected from each donor, and TCR beta sequencing was performed on peripheral blood mononuclear cells. The Qiagen DNeasy Blood Extraction Kit was used to extract genomic DNA from the blood cell samples. This clone was counted a single time. Its antigen is still unknown. Per-base qualities were not stored, and no clone one base away is much larger.

The chain joins TRBV2 to TRBJ2-1; TRBD2 matches 10 bases in the middle. Sequenced: PBMCs. The origin of this receptor is a man aged 35 to 55 in good health and CMV-seronegative. The CDR3 protein is CASSWGLASNEQFF. The nucleotide sequence reads as follows: TGTGCCAGCAGTTGGGGACTAGCGTCCAATGAGCAGTTCTTC.